Presented here are 10 T cell receptor beta chains from one specimen sequenced in a study of shared clonotypes between healthy human individuals. CD8 cells classed as naive were CD45RO-negative and positively selected for CCR7, excluding terminally differentiated effector memory CD45RA+ cells. The table came from immunoSEQ multiplex PCR; TCRdb's copy has only in-frame clones and leaves some out. The sample carries 560,000 or so clones, 95% to 97% recorded once. The sample comprised naive CD8+ T cells sorted from blood. Every receptor here comes from a woman aged 25 to 39 in good health.

A single count supports this clone. The V call is TRBV7-8, the J call TRBJ1-4; D not certain. Germline CDR1 is SGHVS and CDR2 is FQNEAQ. This CDR3 region has 15 residues. V lost 2 bases and J 0 bases, leaving 7 bases between the germline ends. The CDR3 spells CASSLKAATNEKLFF. The CDR3 region has the DNA TGTGCCAGCAGCTTAAAAGCTGCAACTAATGAAAAACTGTTTTTT. Complete variable domain (other parts from reference TRBV7-8 and TRBJ1-4): GAGVSQSPRYKVAKRGQDVALRCDPISGHVSLFWYQQALGQGPEFLTYFQNEAQLDKSGLPSDRFFAERPEGSVSTLKIQRTQQEDSAVYLCASSLKAATNEKLFFGSGTQLSVL.

V usage is TRBV5-4 and J usage is TRBJ1-2, with D perhaps matching TRBD1 (5 bases). Deletions cut 2 bases from V and 2 bases from J, with 16 bases between. This CDR3 region has 16 residues. From germline, CDR1 is SGHNT and CDR2 YYREEE (reference sequence). CDR3 sequence reads: CASSFSVSAGNYGYTF. In nucleotides, the CDR3 is TGTGCCAGCAGCTTTTCTGTATCGGCAGGGAACTATGGCTACACCTTC.

The chain employs TRBV9 and TRBJ2-1; the match to TRBD1 covers 8 bases. This CDR3 contains 12 residues. Germline trimming cut 3 bases from V and 12 bases from J; bases unmatched to any gene: 5. Germline V gene data show CDR1 as SGDLS and CDR2 as YYNGEE. CDR3 residues: CASSGQGAWQFF. DNA of the CDR3: TGTGCCAGCAGCGGCCAGGGGGCTTGGCAGTTCTTC. Drawing the rest from reference TRBV9 and TRBJ2-1, the complete variable domain is DSGVTQTPKHLITATGQRVTLRCSPRSGDLSVYWYQQSLDQGLQFLIQYYNGEERAKGNILERFSAQQFPDLHSELNLSSLELGDSALYFCASSGQGAWQFFGPGTRLTVL.

The chain has TRBV5-4 and TRBJ2-7; 13 nucleotides align to TRBD2. Looked up from germline, CDR1 is SGHNT and CDR2 is YYREEE (reference sequence). Germline trimming cut 4 bases from V and 6 bases from J; bases unmatched to any gene: 10. The CDR3 has 16 residues. The CDR3 DNA sequence: TGTGCCAGCAGCCTCCGGGGGACTAGCGGGAAGGGCGAGCAGTACTTC. Protein sequence: CASSLRGTSGKGEQYF.

The gene calls are TRBV30 and TRBJ2-7; 8 bases map to TRBD2. With V trimmed by 2 bases and J by 5 bases, 5 bases remained unmatched. The CDR3 extends over 13 amino acids. Germline V gives CDR1 GTSNPN, CDR2 SVGIG (reference sequence). Here the CDR3 DNA reads TGTGCCTGGAGTTTGGCGGGAGGCCACGAGCAGTACTTC. Translating it yields CAWSLAGGHEQYF.

The chain has TRBV6-5 and TRBJ1-5, with D hard to call. V lost 6 bases and J 4 bases, leaving 10 bases between the germline ends. Germline loops: CDR1 MNHEY, CDR2 SVGAGI. The CDR3 runs to 13 residues. In nucleotides, the CDR3 is TGTGCCAGCAGAGAGACAAGAAATCAGCCCCAGCATTTT. This sequence encodes CASRETRNQPQHF.

This chain joins TRBV9 and TRBJ2-7; D remains unclear. The CDR3 sequence is 16 residues long. Germline assignment: CDR1 SGDLS and CDR2 YYNGEE. Between the trimmed V and J ends, which lost 3 bases and 3 bases, there was a span of 19 bases. This CDR3 reads CASSAKTETPDYEQYF. Here the CDR3 DNA reads TGTGCCAGCAGCGCAAAAACTGAGACTCCAGACTACGAGCAGTACTTC.

The gene calls are TRBV4-1 and TRBJ1-1; D call uncertain. Trimming removed 1 base at V and 4 bases at J, with 10 bases between. The CDR3 runs 14 residues. The germline V gene encodes CDR1 MGHRA and CDR2 YSYEKL. CDR3 coding DNA: TGCGCCAGCAGCCAAGTGTGGGGTGGCACTGAAGCTTTCTTT. It yields the protein CASSQVWGGTEAFF.

This chain links TRBV29-1 with TRBJ2-3; D is uncertain. V lost 6 bases and J 2 bases, leaving 3 bases between the germline ends. Germline V lookup: CDR1 SQVTM, CDR2 ANQGSEA. This CDR3 contains 10 residues. As DNA, the CDR3 is TGCAGCGTCCACACAGATACGCAGTATTTT. It translates to CSVHTDTQYF.

The chain links TRBV28 to TRBJ2-7; a possible D gene is TRBD2 (6 bases). V was pared by 7 bases and J by 3 bases, with 7 bases between. The germline V gene has CDR1 MDHEN and CDR2 SYDVKM. The CDR3 loop spans 11 amino acids. The DNA of the CDR3 is TGTGCCAGCACCGGGGGCTACGAGCAGTACTTC. Translating gives CASTGGYEQYF.